This passage covers 4 T cell receptor beta chains from one sample sequenced in a study of T cells in Graves' hyperthyroidism and ophthalmopathy. TCR beta CDR3 regions were amplified from RNA. HTBI primers were employed in a first-round RT-PCR of the TCR CDR3. TCRdb re-called the multiplex PCR reads with MiXCR, one entry per CDR3 protein. The sample consists of approximately 740,000 distinct CDR3 sequences, 14% of them appearing once. The sample taken for sequencing was blood. The receptors stem from a woman aged 18-35 years with Graves' hyperthyroidism.

CDR3 sequence: CASLHDSTGNTIYF. The DNA for the CDR3 is TGTGCCAGCCTCCATGACAGTACTGGAAACACCATATATTTT. The rearrangement uses TRBV28 and TRBJ1-3, with a possible D match to TRBD1 (5 bases). The CDR3 length is 14 residues. V was cut by 8 bases and J by 2 bases, with 13 bases left in between. CDR1 is MDHEN, CDR2 SYDVKM, per germline. Combining the CDR3 with reference TRBV28 and TRBJ1-3 gives the whole variable domain DVKVTQSSRYLVKRTGEKVFLECVQDMDHENMFWYRQDPGLGLRLIYFSYDVKMKEKGDIPEGYSVSREKKERFSLILESASTNQTSMYLCASLHDSTGNTIYFGEGSWLTVV.

The table lists this clonotype with many counts. The chain couples TRBV29-1 to TRBJ2-7, with D possibly called TRBD1 or TRBD2 (6 bases each). Germline V lookup: CDR1 SQVTM, CDR2 ANQGSEA. The CDR3 spans 12 residues. V was pared by 3 bases and J by 2 bases, with 8 bases between. CDR3 protein: CSVEGGPYEQYF. The DNA of the CDR3 is TGCAGCGTTGAGGGGGGCCCCTACGAGCAGTACTTC.

This clonotype was recorded at least ten times. The rearrangement joins TRBV20-1 to TRBJ1-5, with D perhaps matching TRBD1 (5 bases). Germline V gene sequence: CDR1 DFQATT, CDR2 SNEGSKA (reference sequence). V lost 3 bases to trimming and J lost 5 bases, with 8 bases between them. This CDR3 is 12 amino acids long. The CDR3 DNA sequence: TGCAGTGCTAGGGCCAGGGATCAGCCCCAGCATTTT. Protein: CSARARDQPQHF.

This clonotype was counted only a few times. The chain carries TRBV27 and TRBJ2-3; possibly TRBD2 for D (6 bases). The CDR3 consists of 19 residues. Looked up from germline, CDR1 is MNHEY and CDR2 is SMNVEV (reference sequence). Trimming removed 5 bases from V and 3 bases from J, with 27 bases in between. CDR3 sequence reads: CASSLGPGLPGVVTDTQYF. The CDR3 nucleotides are TGTGCCAGCAGTCTGGGGCCGGGACTCCCGGGGGTAGTTACAGATACGCAGTATTTT.